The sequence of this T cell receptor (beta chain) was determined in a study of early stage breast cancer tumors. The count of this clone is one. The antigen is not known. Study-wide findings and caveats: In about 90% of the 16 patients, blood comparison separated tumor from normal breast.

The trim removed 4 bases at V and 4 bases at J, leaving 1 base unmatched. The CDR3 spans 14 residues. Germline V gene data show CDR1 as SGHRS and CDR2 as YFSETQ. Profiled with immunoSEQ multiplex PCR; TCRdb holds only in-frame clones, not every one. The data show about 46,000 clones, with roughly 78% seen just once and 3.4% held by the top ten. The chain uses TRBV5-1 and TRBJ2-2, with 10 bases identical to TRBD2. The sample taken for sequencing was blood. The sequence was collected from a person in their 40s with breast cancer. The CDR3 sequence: CASSRTSGTGELFF. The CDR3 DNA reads TGCGCCAGCAGCCGGACTAGCGGCACCGGGGAGCTGTTTTTT.